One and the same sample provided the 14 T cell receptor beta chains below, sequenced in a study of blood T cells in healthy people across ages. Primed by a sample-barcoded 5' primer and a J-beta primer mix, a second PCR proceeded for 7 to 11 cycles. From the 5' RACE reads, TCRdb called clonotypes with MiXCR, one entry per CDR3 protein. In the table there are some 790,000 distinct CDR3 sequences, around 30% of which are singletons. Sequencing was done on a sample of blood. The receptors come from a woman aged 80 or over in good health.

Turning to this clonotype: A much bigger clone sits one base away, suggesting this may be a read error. CDR3 region: CSAGKSVGNGQFF. CDR3 DNA: TGCAGTGCCGGGAAATCGGTCGGAAATGGGCAGTTCTTC. The V call is TRBV20-1, the J call TRBJ2-1; tentative D call: TRBD2 (5 bases). Germline CDR1 DFQATT, CDR2 SNEGSKA (reference sequence). The CDR3 loop spans 13 amino acids.

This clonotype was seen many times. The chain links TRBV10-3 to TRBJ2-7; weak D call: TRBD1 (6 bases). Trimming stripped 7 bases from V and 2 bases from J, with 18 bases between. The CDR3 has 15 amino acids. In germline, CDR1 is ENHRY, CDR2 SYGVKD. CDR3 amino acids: CAIMASDQGTYEQYF. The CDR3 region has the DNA TGTGCCATCATGGCCAGCGATCAGGGGACCTACGAGCAGTACTTC.

The CDR3 protein is CAWSPSWGGTDTQYF. CDR3 bases: TGTGCCTGGAGTCCATCCTGGGGGGGCACAGATACGCAGTATTTT. The rearrangement uses TRBV30 and TRBJ2-3, with a weak D call TRBD2 (6 bases). Germline CDR1 and CDR2: GTSNPN and SVGIG (reference sequence). Trimming shortened V by 2 bases and J by 1 base, and 13 bases separated the two germline ends. The CDR3 length is 15 residues.

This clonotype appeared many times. The CDR3 nucleotides are TGCGCCAGCAGCCAAGCGGCTAAAGCTAACTATGGCTACACCTTC. Translation: CASSQAAKANYGYTF. V gene TRBV4-3 combines with J gene TRBJ1-2; D not resolved. Trimming cost V 1 base and J 0 bases, with 9 bases left between them. Per germline, CDR1 LGHNA and CDR2 YSLEER. This CDR3 region has 15 residues.

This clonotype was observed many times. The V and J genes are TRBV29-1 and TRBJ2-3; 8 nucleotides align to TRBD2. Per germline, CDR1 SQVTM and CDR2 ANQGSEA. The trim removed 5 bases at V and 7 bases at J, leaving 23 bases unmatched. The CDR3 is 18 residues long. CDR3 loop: CSVKHTISGGRTVNTQYF. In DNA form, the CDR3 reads TGCAGCGTTAAACATACCATCTCGGGAGGGAGGACAGTAAATACGCAGTATTTT.

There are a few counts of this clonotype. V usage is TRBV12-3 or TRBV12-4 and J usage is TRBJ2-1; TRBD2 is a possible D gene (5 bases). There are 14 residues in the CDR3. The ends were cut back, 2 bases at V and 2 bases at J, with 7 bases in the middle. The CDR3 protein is CASSLTGTYNEQFF. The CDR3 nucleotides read TGTGCCAGCAGTTTAACGGGGACCTACAATGAGCAGTTCTTC.

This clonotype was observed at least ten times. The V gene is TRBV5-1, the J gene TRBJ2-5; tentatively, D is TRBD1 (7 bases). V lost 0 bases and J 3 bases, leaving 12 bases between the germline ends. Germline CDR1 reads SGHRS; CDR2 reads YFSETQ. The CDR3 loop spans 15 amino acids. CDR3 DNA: TGCGCCAGCAGCTTGGACGGCAGGGGGGAAGAGACCCAGTACTTC. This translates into CASSLDGRGEETQYF.

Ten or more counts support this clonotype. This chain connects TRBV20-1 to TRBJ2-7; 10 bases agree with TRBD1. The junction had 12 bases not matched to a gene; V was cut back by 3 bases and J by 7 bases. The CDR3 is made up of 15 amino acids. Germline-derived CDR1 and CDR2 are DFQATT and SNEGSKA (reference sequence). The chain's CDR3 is CSARGQTGGLGEQYF. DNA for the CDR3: TGCAGTGCTAGGGGACAGACAGGGGGCTTAGGGGAGCAGTACTTC.

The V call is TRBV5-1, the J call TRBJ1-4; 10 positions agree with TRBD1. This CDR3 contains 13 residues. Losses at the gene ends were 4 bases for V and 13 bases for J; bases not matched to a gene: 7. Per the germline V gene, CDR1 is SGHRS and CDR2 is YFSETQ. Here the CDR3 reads CASSIDRGQRLFF. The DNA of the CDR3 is TGCGCCAGCAGCATCGACAGGGGGCAAAGACTGTTTTTT.

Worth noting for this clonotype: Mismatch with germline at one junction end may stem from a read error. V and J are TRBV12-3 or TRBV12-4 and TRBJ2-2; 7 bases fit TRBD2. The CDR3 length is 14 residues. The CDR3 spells CASSPQRGLGERFF. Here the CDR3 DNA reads TGTGCCAGCAGCCCACAGCGGGGCCTCGGGGAGCGGTTTTTT.

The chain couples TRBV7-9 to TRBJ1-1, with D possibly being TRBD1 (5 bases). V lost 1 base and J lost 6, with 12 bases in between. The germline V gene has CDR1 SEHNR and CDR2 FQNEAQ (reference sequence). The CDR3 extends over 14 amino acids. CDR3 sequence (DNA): TGTGCCAGCAGCTTAGGGGTACGGGACGCTGAAGCTTTCTTT. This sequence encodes CASSLGVRDAEAFF. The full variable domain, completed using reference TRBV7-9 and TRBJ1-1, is DTGVSQNPRHKITKRGQNVTFRCDPISEHNRLYWYRQTLGQGPEFLTYFQNEAQLEKSRLLSDRFSAERPKGSFSTLEIQRTEQGDSAMYLCASSLGVRDAEAFFGQGTRLTVV.

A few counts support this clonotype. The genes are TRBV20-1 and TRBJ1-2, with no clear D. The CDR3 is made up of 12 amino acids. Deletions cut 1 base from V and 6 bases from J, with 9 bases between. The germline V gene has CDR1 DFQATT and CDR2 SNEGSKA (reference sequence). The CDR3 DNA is TGCAGTGCTAGAGTCCTTGACGATGGCTACACCTTC. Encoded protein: CSARVLDDGYTF.

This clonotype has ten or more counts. The CDR3 sequence: CASRRRGVDTDTQYF. As DNA, the CDR3 is TGTGCCAGCAGACGACGGGGGGTTGACACAGATACGCAGTATTTT. The rearrangement uses TRBV12-3 or TRBV12-4 and TRBJ2-3; TRBD2 aligns across 7 bases. V shed 6 bases, J shed 2 bases, and the junction held 8 bases outside the gene matches. This CDR3 comprises 15 residues.

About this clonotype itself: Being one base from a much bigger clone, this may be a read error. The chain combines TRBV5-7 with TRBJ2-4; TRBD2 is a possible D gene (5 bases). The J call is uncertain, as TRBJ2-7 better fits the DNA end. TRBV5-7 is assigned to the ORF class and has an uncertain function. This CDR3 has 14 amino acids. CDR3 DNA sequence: TGTGCCAGCAGCTGGGATTTAGGGAGCAACGAGCAGTACTTC. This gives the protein CASSWDLGSNEQYF.